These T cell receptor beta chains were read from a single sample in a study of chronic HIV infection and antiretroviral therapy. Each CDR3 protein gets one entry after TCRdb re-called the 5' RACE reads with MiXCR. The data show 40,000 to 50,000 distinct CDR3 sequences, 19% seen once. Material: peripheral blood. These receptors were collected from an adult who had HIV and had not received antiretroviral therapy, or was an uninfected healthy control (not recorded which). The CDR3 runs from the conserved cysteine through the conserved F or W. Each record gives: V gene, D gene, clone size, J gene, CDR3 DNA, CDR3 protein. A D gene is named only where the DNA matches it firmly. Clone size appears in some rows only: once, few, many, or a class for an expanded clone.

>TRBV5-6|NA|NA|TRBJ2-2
TGTGCCAGCATCCCGCTGGGTGCGGGTAGCACCGGGGAGCTGTTTTTT
CASIPLGAGSTGELFF
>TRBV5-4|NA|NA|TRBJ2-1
TGTGCCAGCAGCTTATGGCTAGCGCAATACAATGAGCAGTTCTTC
CASSLWLAQYNEQFF
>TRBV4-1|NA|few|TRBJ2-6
TGCGCCAGCAGCCAATTACTTCAGGGGTCTGGGGCCAACGTCCTGACTTTC
CASSQLLQGSGANVLTF
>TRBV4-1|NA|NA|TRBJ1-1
TGCGCCAGCAGCCAAGATGCAACCGGATATCAAAACACTGAAGCTTTCTTT
CASSQDATGYQNTEAFF
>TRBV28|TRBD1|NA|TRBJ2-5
TGTGCCAGCAGTTTCGGCAGGGGGCCCCAAGAGACCCAGTACTTC
CASSFGRGPQETQYF
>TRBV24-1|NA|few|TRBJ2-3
TGTGCCACCAGTGAAAGGGGGGCACCGCTCGGCACAGATACGCAGTATTTT
CATSERGAPLGTDTQYF
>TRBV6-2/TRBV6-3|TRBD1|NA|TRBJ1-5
TGTGCCAGCAGTTACCTTACCCCGACAGGGCCGGGAAGCAATCAGCCCCAGCATTTT
CASSYLTPTGPGSNQPQHF
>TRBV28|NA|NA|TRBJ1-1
TGTGCCAGCAGGACAGGTGTCACTGAAGCTTTCTTT
CASRTGVTEAFF
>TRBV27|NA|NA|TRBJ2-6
TGTGCCAGCAGTCCCACGGAAGGGGCCTCTGGGGCCAACGTCCTGACTTTC
CASSPTEGASGANVLTF
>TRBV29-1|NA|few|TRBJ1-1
TGCAGCGCCGACCCTACAGGAAACACTGAAGCTTTCTTT
CSADPTGNTEAFF
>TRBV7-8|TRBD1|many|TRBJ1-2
TGTGCCAGCAGCTTATTGGGCAGGGGGTATGGCTACACCTTC
CASSLLGRGYGYTF
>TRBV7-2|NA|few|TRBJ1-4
TGTGCCAGCAGCTTAACCGGAGGCAGTCAAAAACTGTTTTTT
CASSLTGGSQKLFF
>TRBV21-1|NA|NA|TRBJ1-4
TGTGCCACGGCACCCAGTGCAACTAATGAAAAACTGTTTTTT
CATAPSATNEKLFF
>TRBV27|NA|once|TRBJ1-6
TGTGCCAGCGCACAGGGAAGAAATTCACCCCTCCACTTT
CASAQGRNSPLHF
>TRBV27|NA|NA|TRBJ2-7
TGTGCCAGCAGTTTATTCTCCGGGAGTCACGAGCAGTACTTC
CASSLFSGSHEQYF